This TCR beta chain was obtained from a study of immune evolution from preneoplasia to lung adenocarcinoma. There are 14 residues in the CDR3. The junction had 7 bases not matched to a gene; V was cut back by 5 bases and J by 5 bases. Looked up from germline, CDR1 is MDHEN and CDR2 is SYDVKM. This table comes from immunoSEQ multiplex PCR, and its TCRdb copy is limited to in-frame clones, with some not included. The sample lists around 40,000 clones; around 79% were seen once. Concerning this clone itself: Its cognate antigen is unknown.

Whole-study findings and limits: From normal lung to invasive adenocarcinoma, top clone frequencies appeared to decrease. KRAS-mutant nodules had the highest T cell clonality.

This rearrangement joins TRBV28 to TRBJ1-2; TRBD1 matches at 8 bases. This receptor was obtained from a person between 55 and 70 years old with lung adenocarcinoma. Sample: FFPE invasive lung adenocarcinoma tissue. For the CDR3, the DNA is TGTGCCAGCAGTCCTACAGGGGGACTATATGGCTACACCTTC. Residues: CASSPTGGLYGYTF.